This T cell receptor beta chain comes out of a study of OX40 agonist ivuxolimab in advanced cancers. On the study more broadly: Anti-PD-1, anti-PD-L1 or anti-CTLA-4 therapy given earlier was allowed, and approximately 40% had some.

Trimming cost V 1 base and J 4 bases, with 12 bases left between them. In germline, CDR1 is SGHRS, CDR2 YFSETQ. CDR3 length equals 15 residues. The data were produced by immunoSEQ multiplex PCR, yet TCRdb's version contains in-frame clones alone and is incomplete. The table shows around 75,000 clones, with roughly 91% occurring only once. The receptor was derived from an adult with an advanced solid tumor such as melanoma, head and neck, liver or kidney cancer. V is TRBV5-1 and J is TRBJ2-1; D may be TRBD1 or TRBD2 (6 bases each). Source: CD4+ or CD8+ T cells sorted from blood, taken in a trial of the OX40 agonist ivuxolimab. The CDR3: CASSLFRGQYNEQFF. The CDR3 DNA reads TGCGCCAGCAGCTTGTTCCGGGGGCAATACAATGAGCAGTTCTTC.